This T cell receptor (beta chain) was sequenced during a study of cytomegalovirus exposure and HLA in healthy donors. This clone appeared a single time. 13 Jbeta primers and 60 Vbeta primers were used for the PCR. Generated by immunoSEQ multiplex PCR, the TCRdb table keeps only in-frame clones and is missing some. The profile covers 80,000 to 95,000 clones, with around 81% appearing a single time and approximately 1.9% taken by the ten largest. Sequenced material: PBMCs. The receptor comes from a woman aged 25 to 39 in good health and CMV-seronegative.

CDR3 residues: CASSPRLAETQYF. The CDR3 coding sequence is TGCGCCAGCAGCCCCAGACTAGCGGAGACCCAGTACTTC. This chain joins TRBV5-1 and TRBJ2-5, with 8 bases aligning to TRBD2. The CDR3 is made up of 13 amino acids. Germline V gives CDR1 SGHRS, CDR2 YFSETQ. V shed 4 bases and J 5 bases; nucleotides not matched to a gene: 4.